This is a list of T cell receptor beta chains from one sample in a study of vaccination effects on CD4 cells after COVID-19. Repertoires were generated with immunoSEQ multiplex PCR, while TCRdb's copy carries only in-frame clones and drops some. The sample yields 25,000 to 30,000 clones, nearly 80% seen once. The antigens for these receptors are not known. The sequencing used CD4+ T cells from PBMCs cultured with SARS-CoV-2 spike peptides, collected after COVID-19 vaccination. These receptors all stem from a human donor who received a COVID-19 vaccine. Some clones in this sample may be carry-over from other donors' samples. Both conserved end residues are part of each CDR3. A D gene is named only where the DNA matches it firmly. The listing skips clone size in some rows; elsewhere it reads once, few, many or a size class.

V gene,J gene,clone size,D gene,CDR3 DNA,CDR3 protein
TRBV24-1,TRBJ2-5,.,.,TGTGCCAGTGGGGGGAATCAAGAGACCCAGTACTTC,CASGGNQETQYF
TRBV11-2,TRBJ1-1,.,.,TGTGCCAGCAGCTTAGTCGGTTTGGGTGGAGCTTTCTTT,CASSLVGLGGAFF
TRBV7-9,TRBJ2-3,few,.,TGTGCCACCTCCAGGGGAGGGGGGGCAGATACGCAGTATTTT,CATSRGGGADTQYF
TRBV28,TRBJ1-5,.,.,TGTGCCAGCAGTGTGATGGGGGAGGGGGTCAGTTTTGTACAGCCCCAGCATTTT,CASSVMGEGVSFVQPQHF
TRBV5-1,TRBJ2-3,.,.,TGCGCCAGCAGCTCCGACACAGATACGCAGTATTTT,CASSSDTDTQYF
TRBV19,TRBJ1-5,.,.,TGTGCCAGTAGTATAGGCCCCGGGGGCAGATTGAGCAATCAGCCCCAGCATTTT,CASSIGPGGRLSNQPQHF
TRBV18,TRBJ1-2,once,TRBD1,TGTGCCAGCTCACCACCCCTAACAGGGGTTGGCGGCTACACCTTC,CASSPPLTGVGGYTF
TRBV4-2,TRBJ1-2,.,.,TGTGCCAGCAGCCAACATGAACAGGAAAACTATGGCTACACCTTC,CASSQHEQENYGYTF
TRBV28,TRBJ2-1,.,.,TGTGCCAGCGGTGCTCCGGGACCCCTGAGGGATGAGCAGTTCTTC,CASGAPGPLRDEQFF
TRBV29-1,TRBJ1-1,.,.,TGCAGCGTTTTGGAGGGGAGAAACACTGAAGCTTTCTTT,CSVLEGRNTEAFF